Given below is one T cell receptor beta chain in context. This sample was included in a study of cytomegalovirus exposure and HLA in healthy donors. The CDR3 covers 15 residues. Germline values: CDR1 MNHEY, CDR2 SVGAGI. V lost 7 bases, J lost 4 bases, and 9 bases stayed unmatched. In the PCR, 60 Vbeta and 13 Jbeta primers were used. Sequencing used immunoSEQ multiplex PCR; TCRdb keeps in-frame clones, though not all of them. Counted here are around 94,000 clones, less than 90% occurring once; the ten biggest clones make up 2.6%. Sequencing was performed on PBMCs. J is TRBJ1-4 and V is TRBV6-5; TRBD1 matches at 7 bases. The sequence derives from a man aged 35-49 years in good health and CMV-seronegative. The CDR3 sequence: CASTELGQNNEKLFF. The DNA for the CDR3 is TGTGCCAGCACCGAACTGGGACAGAATAATGAAAAACTGTTTTTT.